The clone carrying this T cell receptor (beta chain) was seen a few times. The V and J ends lost 6 bases and 6 bases, in that order; junction bases with no gene match: 21. Per the germline V gene, CDR1 is MNHNS and CDR2 is SASEGT. The length of the CDR3 is 19 residues. Time point reported: newly diagnosed GD, antithyroid drugs for less than 3 months. Extracted RNA from PBMCs served as the source of the TCR library. These data are taken from a study of regulatory T cells in long-lasting Graves disease. With iRepertoire HTBI primers and Arm-PCR of CDR3 regions, TCR beta libraries were built. TCRdb ran MiXCR on the multiplex PCR reads and lists one entry per CDR3 protein. The sample includes about 460,000 distinct CDR3 sequences, 12% to 15% of them seen just once. These data also formed part of another study, on T cells in Graves' hyperthyroidism and ophthalmopathy. That paper notes: Blood also contained most expanded thyroid clonotypes above 0.001.

This material consisted of peripheral blood mononuclear cells (PBMCs), taken at new diagnosis, from a patient treated with antithyroid drugs. The chain employs TRBV6-1 and TRBJ2-1, with TRBD2 matching over 9 bases. The TCR sequence derives from a woman aged 45-59 years with Graves disease. The CDR3 spells CASSPVGTSPHGGVNEQFF. Here the CDR3 DNA reads TGTGCCAGCAGCCCCGTAGGGACTAGCCCCCACGGAGGGGTCAATGAGCAGTTCTTC.